The 27 T cell receptor beta chains below were found in one sample sequenced in a study of vaccination effects on CD4 cells after COVID-19. Viral peptide pools were used in the ViraFEST assay to expand antigen-specific CD4+ T cells, and sequencing came afterward. Following a roughly eleven-day culture, CD4+ T cells were purified. Every participant took two doses of the BNT162b2 or mRNA-1273 vaccine. The data were produced by immunoSEQ multiplex PCR, yet TCRdb's version contains in-frame clones alone and is incomplete. This repertoire shows some 69,000 clones, 74% found once; its top ten account for approximately 1.5%. For these receptors, no antigen is known. The specimen was CD4+ T cells from PBMCs cultured with HCoV-229E spike peptides, collected after COVID-19 vaccination. The receptor source for this set is a human donor who received a COVID-19 vaccine.

This clone occurred a few times. The chain joins TRBV19 to TRBJ1-5; the D is unclear. From germline, CDR1 is LNHDA and CDR2 SQIVND (reference sequence). The CDR3 has 15 amino acids. The V end lost 2 bases, the J end lost 1 base, and 9 bases lay between the germline ends. This CDR3 reads CASSITGVSNQPQHF. The CDR3 DNA sequence: TGTGCCAGTAGTATAACCGGGGTGAGCAATCAGCCCCAGCATTTT.

The chain couples TRBV7-2 to TRBJ1-5; 7 nucleotides line up with TRBD1. V shed 5 bases and J 3 bases; nucleotides not matched to a gene: 10. CDR1 is SGHTA, CDR2 FQGNSA, per germline. CDR3 length: 16 residues. This CDR3 reads CASSSVGTEHNQPQHF. The CDR3 nucleotides are TGTGCCAGCAGCAGCGTCGGGACAGAACACAATCAGCCCCAGCATTTT.

This clone showed up just a few times. The rearrangement uses TRBV19 and TRBJ2-2; TRBD2 might be the D (5 bases). The CDR3 runs 15 residues. CDR1 LNHDA and CDR2 SQIVND come from the germline V gene (reference sequence). Deletions cut 10 bases from V and 0 bases from J, with 15 bases between. The CDR3 DNA follows: TGTGCCACCAAGCCCGGGGATACGAACACCGGGGAGCTGTTTTTT. It yields the protein CATKPGDTNTGELFF.

The genes are TRBV30 and TRBJ2-3; D gene ambiguous. Germline-derived CDR1 and CDR2 are GTSNPN and SVGIG (reference sequence). The CDR3 has 14 amino acids. Trimming stripped 0 bases from V and 1 base from J, with 8 bases between. In DNA, the CDR3 is TGTGCCTGGAGTGTAACCGGAGGCACAGATACGCAGTATTTT. Translated: CAWSVTGGTDTQYF.

The chain carries TRBV5-1 and TRBJ1-5; D might be TRBD1 (6 bases). The CDR3 consists of 15 residues. V shed 0 bases and J shed 0 bases, with 7 bases lying between them. CDR1 and CDR2 (germline): SGHRS, YFSETQ. The CDR3 region has the DNA TGCGCCAGCAGCTTGGCGGGGGCTAGCAATCAGCCCCAGCATTTT. It specifies CASSLAGASNQPQHF.

The chain joins TRBV12-5 to TRBJ2-2; 8 nucleotides align to TRBD1. V dropped 4 bases and J dropped 5; count of bases not matched to a gene: 6. CDR1 LGHNT and CDR2 FRNRAP come from the germline V gene. The CDR3 contains 15 residues. The CDR3: CASGSRTGSTGELFF. CDR3 sequence (DNA): TGTGCTAGTGGTTCGCGGACAGGGTCAACCGGGGAGCTGTTTTTT.

The chain recombines TRBV27 with TRBJ1-4; D is ambiguous. CDR3 length: 18 residues. With 5 bases removed from V and 0 bases from J, the gap between germline ends came to 19 bases. Looked up from germline, CDR1 is MNHEY and CDR2 is SMNVEV (reference sequence). The CDR3 here is CASSPLGQPGSTNEKLFF. CDR3 nucleotide sequence: TGTGCCAGCAGTCCCTTGGGCCAACCGGGGTCAACTAATGAAAAACTGTTTTTT.

The rearrangement links TRBV7-2 to TRBJ1-2; a possible D gene is TRBD1 (5 bases). This CDR3 has 13 residues. Per the germline V gene, CDR1 is SGHTA and CDR2 is FQGNSA. V lost 1 base to trimming and J lost 8 bases, with 11 bases between them. The CDR3 region is CASSLGGTRGYTF. The CDR3 bases are TGTGCCAGCAGCTTAGGAGGGACTCGGGGCTACACCTTC.

This clone was counted a single time. The chain carries TRBV6-5 and TRBJ2-2; the match to TRBD1 covers 9 bases. Per germline, CDR1 MNHEY and CDR2 SVGAGI. V dropped 6 bases and J dropped 3; count of bases not matched to a gene: 5. This CDR3 has 15 residues. The CDR3, as DNA: TGTGCCAGCAGACCCCGGGACAGGGACACCGGGGAGCTGTTTTTT. Amino acids: CASRPRDRDTGELFF.

The V call is TRBV7-9, the J call TRBJ1-2; a weak D match, TRBD1 (5 bases). The CDR3 spans 14 residues. CDR1 and CDR2 (germline): SEHNR, FQNEAQ (reference sequence). V lost 2 bases and J 6 bases, leaving 13 bases between the germline ends. CDR3 amino acids: CASSLLQGRDGYTF. CDR3 in DNA: TGTGCCAGCAGCTTACTCCAGGGAAGGGATGGCTACACCTTC.

J is TRBJ2-5 and V is TRBV6-6, with TRBD2 identical over 15 bases. Unmatched junction bases numbered 7, after V lost 7 bases and J lost 4 bases. The CDR3 extends over 16 amino acids. Germline V gives CDR1 MNHNY, CDR2 SVGAGI (reference sequence). The CDR3 loop is CASTRTSGGVGETQYF. CDR3 coding DNA: TGTGCCAGCACCAGGACTAGCGGGGGGGTGGGAGAGACCCAGTACTTC.

V is TRBV10-2 and J is TRBJ2-1, with D uncertain. Trimming left V 10 bases short and J 6 bases short, with 7 bases between. The V gene's germline CDR1 is WSHSY and CDR2 SAAADI. This CDR3 is 10 amino acids long. CDR3 coding DNA: TGCGCCACACTTGTCAATGAGCAGTTCTTC. Translating it yields CATLVNEQFF.

This clone has a handful of counts. The V gene is TRBV12-3 or TRBV12-4, the J gene TRBJ1-1, with a possible D match to TRBD1 (5 bases). V was pared by 3 bases and J by 3 bases, with 8 bases between. The CDR3 spans 13 residues. The CDR3: CASSLGDHTEAFF. The CDR3 region has the DNA TGTGCCAGCAGTTTGGGGGATCACACTGAAGCTTTCTTT.

The chain carries TRBV18 and TRBJ1-6; maybe TRBD1 (5 bases). V gave up 3 bases and J gave up 2 bases, with 11 bases separating them. The CDR3 contains 16 residues. Germline CDR1 is KGHSH and CDR2 is LQKENI. The CDR3 coding sequence is TGTGCCAGCTCACCGACGAGGGGCGCCTATAATTCACCCCTCCACTTT. Translated, it gives CASSPTRGAYNSPLHF.

A single count supports this clone. The V gene is TRBV12-3 or TRBV12-4, the J gene TRBJ2-1; a possible D gene is TRBD1 (5 bases). V dropped 4 bases and J dropped 9 bases, with 7 bases sitting between them. The CDR3 covers 11 residues. CDR3 residues: CASSWTSEQFF. Written as DNA, the CDR3 is TGTGCCAGCAGTTGGACATCTGAGCAGTTCTTC.

This clone was found a few times. The chain uses TRBV18 and TRBJ2-7, with 7 bases identical to TRBD1. Germline V CDR1 and CDR2: KGHSH, LQKENI. The CDR3 is 15 amino acids. J was trimmed by 0 bases and V by 4 bases; bases with no gene match: 6. The CDR3 sequence: CASSQGASSSYEQYV. CDR3 DNA sequence: TGTGCCAGCTCACAGGGGGCTTCGAGCTCCTACGAGCAGTACGTC.

V gene TRBV10-3 combines with J gene TRBJ2-7; no definite D call. This CDR3 has 15 amino acids. V was clipped by 5 bases and J by 0 bases, with 14 bases between them. Germline CDR1 and CDR2: ENHRY and SYGVKD. This chain's CDR3 is CAISPTVLSSYEQYV. DNA of the CDR3: TGTGCCATCAGTCCGACGGTACTTAGCTCCTACGAGCAGTACGTC.

The CDR3 sequence: CASSLEAGGGYEQFF. The CDR3 region has the DNA TGTGCCAGCAGCTTGGAGGCGGGAGGGGGCTATGAGCAGTTCTTC. The rearrangement uses TRBV5-8 and TRBJ2-1, with 9 bases matching TRBD2. This CDR3 is 15 amino acids long. From germline, CDR1 is SGHTS and CDR2 YDEGEE. The trim removed 0 bases at V and 8 bases at J, leaving 6 bases unmatched.

This clone was counted a single time. The V gene is TRBV9, the J gene TRBJ1-2; D is undetermined. V was cut by 0 bases and J by 2 bases, with 5 bases left in between. The CDR3 extends over 13 amino acids. CDR1 is SGDLS and CDR2 is YYNGEE in the germline V gene. CDR3 protein: CASSVAANYGYTF. For the CDR3, the DNA is TGTGCCAGCAGCGTAGCGGCCAACTATGGCTACACCTTC.

The CDR3 protein is CASSQNRVQETQYF. The CDR3 region has the DNA TGCGCCAGCAGCCAAAACAGGGTCCAAGAGACCCAGTACTTC. The V gene is TRBV5-1, the J gene TRBJ2-5, with D possibly matching TRBD1 (6 bases). Germline V gene lookup returns CDR1 SGHRS and CDR2 YFSETQ. The CDR3 is 14 residues long. Trimming took off 4 bases at V and 1 base at J, with 11 bases between the two ends. The full variable domain, rest sourced from reference TRBV5-1 and TRBJ2-5, is KAGVTQTPRYLIKTRGQQVTLSCSPISGHRSVSWYQQTPGQGLQFLFEYFSETQRNKGNFPGRFSGRQFSNSRSEMNVSTLELGDSALYLCASSQNRVQETQYFGPGTRLLVL.

This chain joins TRBV3-1 (or the pseudogene TRBV3-2) and TRBJ1-4; D ambiguous. This CDR3 has 15 residues. The germline CDR1 and CDR2 sequences are LGHDT and YNNKEL (reference sequence). The germline V and J ends were trimmed by 1 base and 7 bases, with 13 bases remaining between them. CDR3 amino acids: CASSQVTWFAEKLFF. The CDR3 bases are TGTGCCAGCAGCCAAGTAACGTGGTTTGCTGAAAAACTGTTTTTT.

The rearrangement uses TRBV6-6 and TRBJ1-5; 7 bases align to TRBD1. The J segment lost 1 base and the V segment lost 10 bases, leaving 4 bases of the junction unmatched. CDR1 and CDR2 from the germline V gene are MNHNY and SVGAGI (reference sequence). The CDR3 is 13 residues long. The chain's CDR3 is CATTTGSNQPQHF. The CDR3, as DNA: TGTGCCACCACGACAGGGAGCAATCAGCCCCAGCATTTT.

The J gene is TRBJ2-2, the V gene TRBV2; 10 nucleotides line up with TRBD2. With 4 bases clipped from V and 2 bases from J, the junction kept 7 bases outside the gene matches. CDR1 is SNHLY and CDR2 is FYNNEI in the germline V gene. This CDR3 has 17 residues. The CDR3 nucleotides are TGTGCCAGCAGTGTATTAGCGGGGGGTTTTAACACCGGGGAGCTGTTTTTT. This sequence encodes CASSVLAGGFNTGELFF. The full variable domain, its missing parts supplied by reference TRBV2 and TRBJ2-2, is EPEVTQTPSHQVTQMGQEVILRCVPISNHLYFYWYRQILGQKVEFLVSFYNNEISEKSEIFDDQFSVERPDGSNFTLKIRSTKLEDSAMYFCASSVLAGGFNTGELFFGEGSRLTVL.

The rearrangement uses TRBV5-1 and TRBJ2-5; 7 nucleotides match TRBD1. The V and J ends lost 2 bases and 1 base, in that order; junction bases with no gene match: 2. The CDR3 length is 14 residues. Germline values: CDR1 SGHRS, CDR2 YFSETQ. This chain's CDR3 is CASSFQGVQETQYF. The CDR3, as DNA: TGCGCCAGCAGCTTCCAGGGGGTCCAAGAGACCCAGTACTTC.

The gene calls are TRBV5-1 and TRBJ1-6; TRBD1 is a possible D gene (6 bases). Trimming stripped 0 bases from V and 4 bases from J, with 11 bases between. The CDR3 runs 16 residues. Germline CDR1 and CDR2: SGHRS and YFSETQ. CDR3 nucleotide sequence: TGCGCCAGCAGCTTGGCCGGACAGCTATATAATTCACCCCTCCACTTT. Its translation: CASSLAGQLYNSPLHF.

This chain links TRBV6-5 with TRBJ2-4; no clear D. The V gene's germline CDR1 is MNHEY and CDR2 SVGAGI. V lost 6 bases and J lost 9, with 12 bases in between. This CDR3 region has 12 residues. The CDR3 coding sequence is TGTGCCAGCAGCGCCGGGCCCAGCATTCAGTACTTC. Translating it yields CASSAGPSIQYF.

The rearrangement links TRBV2 to TRBJ1-2; D might be TRBD1 (5 bases). This CDR3 spans 14 amino acids. V gave up 7 bases and J gave up 3 bases, with 15 bases separating them. CDR1 and CDR2 from the germline V gene are SNHLY and FYNNEI. CDR3 sequence: CASTTPGRDYGYTF. In DNA form, the CDR3 reads TGTGCCAGCACGACGCCCGGCAGGGACTATGGCTACACCTTC.